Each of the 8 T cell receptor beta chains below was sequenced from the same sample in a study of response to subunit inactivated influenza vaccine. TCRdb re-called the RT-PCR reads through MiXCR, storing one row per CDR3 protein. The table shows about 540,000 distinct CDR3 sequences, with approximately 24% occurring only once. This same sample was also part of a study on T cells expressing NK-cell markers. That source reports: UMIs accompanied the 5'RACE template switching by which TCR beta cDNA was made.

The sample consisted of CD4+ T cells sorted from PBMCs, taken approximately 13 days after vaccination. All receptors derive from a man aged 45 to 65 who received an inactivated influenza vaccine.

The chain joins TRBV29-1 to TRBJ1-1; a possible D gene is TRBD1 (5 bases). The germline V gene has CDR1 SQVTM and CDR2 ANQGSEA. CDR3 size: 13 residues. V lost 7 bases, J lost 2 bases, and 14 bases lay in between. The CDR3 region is CSGGDRPNTEAFF. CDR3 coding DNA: TGCAGCGGAGGGGACCGACCAAACACTGAAGCTTTCTTT.

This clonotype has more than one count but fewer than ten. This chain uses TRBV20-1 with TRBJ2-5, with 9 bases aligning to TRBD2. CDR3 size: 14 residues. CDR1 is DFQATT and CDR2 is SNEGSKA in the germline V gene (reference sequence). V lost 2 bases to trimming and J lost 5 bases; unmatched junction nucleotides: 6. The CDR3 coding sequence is TGCAGTGCTAGACTAGCGGGATCGGTGGAGACCCAGTACTTC. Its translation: CSARLAGSVETQYF.

In DNA form, the CDR3 reads TGTGCCAGTAACCCCTTCTCGGATTCCGAGCAGTACTTC. It specifies CASNPFSDSEQYF. The rearrangement joins TRBV6-6 to TRBJ2-7, with no clear D. V was pared by 9 bases and J by 6 bases, with 18 bases between. Germline CDR1 and CDR2: MNHNY and SVGAGI (reference sequence). This CDR3 has 13 amino acids.

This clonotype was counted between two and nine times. The CDR3 DNA reads TGTGCCAGCAGTCTAGCGGGAGGATGGGATACGCAGTATTTT. Translated: CASSLAGGWDTQYF. The chain couples TRBV28 to TRBJ2-3; 11 bases map to TRBD2. With 5 bases clipped from V and 6 bases from J, the junction kept 4 bases outside the gene matches. This CDR3 spans 14 amino acids. Germline loops: CDR1 MDHEN, CDR2 SYDVKM.

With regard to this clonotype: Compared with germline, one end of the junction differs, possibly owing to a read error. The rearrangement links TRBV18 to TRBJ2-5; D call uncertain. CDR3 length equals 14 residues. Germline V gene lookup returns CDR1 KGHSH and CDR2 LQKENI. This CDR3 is CARSPPNSQETQYF. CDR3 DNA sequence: TGTGCCCGCTCACCACCGAACAGCCAAGAGACCCAGTACTTC.

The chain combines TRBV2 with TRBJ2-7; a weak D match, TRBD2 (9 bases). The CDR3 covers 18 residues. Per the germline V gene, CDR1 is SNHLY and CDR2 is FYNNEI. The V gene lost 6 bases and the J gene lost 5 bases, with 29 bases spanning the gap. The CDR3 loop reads CASSRQGPGLAGNDEQYF. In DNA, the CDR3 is TGTGCCAGCAGCAGACAGGGGCCGGGACTAGCTGGAAACGACGAGCAGTACTTC.

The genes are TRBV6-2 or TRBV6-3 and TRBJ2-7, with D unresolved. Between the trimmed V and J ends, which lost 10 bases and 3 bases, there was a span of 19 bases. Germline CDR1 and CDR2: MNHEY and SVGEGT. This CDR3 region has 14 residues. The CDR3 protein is CATLNGVFDYEQYF. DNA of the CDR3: TGTGCCACCCTAAATGGGGTGTTCGACTACGAGCAGTACTTC.

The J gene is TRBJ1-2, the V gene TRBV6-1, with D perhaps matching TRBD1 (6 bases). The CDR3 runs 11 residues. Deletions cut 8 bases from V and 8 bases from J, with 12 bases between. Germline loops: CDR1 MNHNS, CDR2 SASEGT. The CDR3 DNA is TGTGCCAGCTCAACAGGGTACGGCTACACCTTC. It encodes CASSTGYGYTF.